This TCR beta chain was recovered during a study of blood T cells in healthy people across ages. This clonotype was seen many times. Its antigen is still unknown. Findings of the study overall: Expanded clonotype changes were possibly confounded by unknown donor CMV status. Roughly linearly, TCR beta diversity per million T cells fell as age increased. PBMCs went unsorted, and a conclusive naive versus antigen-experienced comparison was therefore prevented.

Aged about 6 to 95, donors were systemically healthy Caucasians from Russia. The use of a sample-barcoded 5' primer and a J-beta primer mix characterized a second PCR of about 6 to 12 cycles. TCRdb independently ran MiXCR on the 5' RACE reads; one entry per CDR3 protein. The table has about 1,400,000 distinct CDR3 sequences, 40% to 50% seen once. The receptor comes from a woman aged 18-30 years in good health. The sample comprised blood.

CDR3 in amino acids: CASSYYLRDYAHEQYF. CDR3 nucleotides: TGTGCCAGCAGTTACTACCTCCGGGACTACGCTCACGAGCAGTACTTC. The chain is built from TRBV6-6 and TRBJ2-7; 7 bases match TRBD2. Germline values: CDR1 MNHNY, CDR2 SVGAGI (reference sequence). CDR3 length: 16 amino acids. After removal of 1 base from V and 5 bases from J, the junction contained 11 bases not matched to a gene.